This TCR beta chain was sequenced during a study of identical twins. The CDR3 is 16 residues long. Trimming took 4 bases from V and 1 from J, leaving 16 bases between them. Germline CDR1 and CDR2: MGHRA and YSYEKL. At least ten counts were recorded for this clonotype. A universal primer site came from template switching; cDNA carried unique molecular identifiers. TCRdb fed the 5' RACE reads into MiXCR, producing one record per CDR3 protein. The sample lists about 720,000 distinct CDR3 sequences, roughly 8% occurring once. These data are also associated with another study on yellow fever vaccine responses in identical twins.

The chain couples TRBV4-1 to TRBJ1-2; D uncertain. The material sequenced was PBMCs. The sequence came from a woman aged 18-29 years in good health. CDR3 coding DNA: TGCGCCAGCAGCCGATTGGGGAACGACCTTAACTATGGCTACACCTTC. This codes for CASSRLGNDLNYGYTF.